This T cell receptor beta chain stems from a study of T cell responses to AZD1222 COVID-19 vaccine. General study points: Two doses of AZD1222 preceded a rise in Spike-specific TCR breadth and depth. Spike was spanned by vaccine-associated CD4 TCRs, with dominance at 160-218 and 743-854. The peak T cell response came first, and repertoires were sampled only after it.

Trimming took 4 bases from V and 4 from J; bases not matched to a gene: 7. The CDR3 sequence is 14 residues long. Germline CDR1 is SGHRS and CDR2 is YFSETQ. Sequencing was performed with immunoSEQ multiplex PCR; in TCRdb, only in-frame clones are kept and a portion is missing. The data contain more than 95,000 clones, more than 75% of them seen just once; the ten biggest clones take up about 2.3%. A word on this clone: Antigen: not known.

This material consisted of peripheral blood, taken on day 0 of AZD1222 vaccination. This receptor was identified in an adult in good health. The V gene is TRBV5-1, the J gene TRBJ1-1, with TRBD1 matching over 7 bases. The CDR3 DNA reads as TGCGCCAGCAGCCTTGACCGGGACAGCACTGAAGCTTTCTTT. Residues: CASSLDRDSTEAFF.